The present T cell receptor (beta chain) was sequenced within a study of identical twins. Study-level results: Findings depended on cross-sectional statistics rather than tracking the same donors. Out-of-frame sharing of TCR alpha in monozygotic twins was underestimated by models. Cord blood beta clonotypes that were abundant carried fewer insertions, and memory repertoires showed no such trend.

This clonotype was seen a few times. Its antigen is unknown. From the 5' RACE reads, TCRdb called clonotypes with MiXCR, one entry per CDR3 protein. The table has about 530,000 distinct CDR3 sequences, nearly 15% seen once; the top ten hold more than 0.4%. The V gene's germline CDR1 is SGHVS and CDR2 FNYEAQ. The CDR3 totals 17 residues. The V and J ends lost 0 bases and 1 base respectively, with 12 bases between them. This sample also belongs to another study, concerning yellow fever vaccine responses in identical twins.

The rearrangement joins TRBV7-6 to TRBJ2-2, with D perhaps TRBD2 (5 bases). The TCR comes from a woman aged 18-29 years in good health. The sample taken for sequencing was CD4+ T cells sorted from blood. The DNA of the CDR3 is TGTGCCAGCAGCTTAGCCGGACTGAGTCTGAACACCGGGGAGCTGTTTTTT. This codes for CASSLAGLSLNTGELFF.